This note documents a single TCR beta chain sequence. Its target is unknown. The data belong to a study of beta chain features in type 1 diabetes. Losses at the gene ends were 0 bases for V and 7 bases for J; bases not matched to a gene: 2. The CDR3 spans 14 residues. Germline assignment: CDR1 SNHLY and CDR2 FYNNEI. CD45RO/CCR7/CD25/CD127/CD95/CD27 sorting isolated CD4+ naive, central memory, regulatory and stem cell-like memory cells. General observations from the study: More deletions and fewer insertions at VDJ junctions were seen in type 1 diabetes patients. The question of HLA type influencing TCRB rearrangement was one that remained unresolved here. Shorter TCRB CDR3s, moderately but significantly so, marked every one of the four CD4+ subsets in Type 1 diabetes patients. Naive, central memory and regulatory TCRB repertoires appeared more similar among patients than healthy donors.

The authors reverse transcribed all of the isolated RNA, so sequencing captured expressed TCRB transcripts. Clones were read by immunoSEQ multiplex PCR, and TCRdb kept only the in-frame ones, dropping some. The sample contains 350,000 to 450,000 clones, roughly 12% of which appear only once. The chain has TRBV2 and TRBJ2-1; 8 bases align to TRBD1. Sequencing used naive CD4+ T cells from blood. The TCR sequence derives from a woman between 18 and 29 years old with type 1 diabetes. The CDR3 region is CASSEARGQNEQFF. In nucleotides, the CDR3 is TGTGCCAGCAGTGAAGCCAGGGGGCAGAATGAGCAGTTCTTC.